A selection of T cell receptor beta chains follows, all from one sample in a study of cytomegalovirus exposure and HLA in healthy donors. Sequencing used immunoSEQ multiplex PCR; TCRdb keeps in-frame clones, though not all of them. The table shows 150,000 to 200,000 clones, with 81% occurring only once. The sequenced material came from PBMCs. The receptors stem from a young man in good health and CMV-seronegative. Each CDR3 is given with its conserved first and last residue. A D gene is named only where the DNA matches it firmly. Rows may omit the clone size; those that give it use once, few, many or a size class.

j_call: TRBJ1-2
clone_size: -
cdr3_length: 13
v_call: TRBV7-9
d_call: -
cdr3_aa: CSSSPTANYGYTF
cdr3_nt: TGTTCCAGCAGCCCTACAGCTAACTATGGCTACACCTTC

j_call: TRBJ2-3
clone_size: -
cdr3_length: 16
v_call: TRBV14
d_call: TRBD2
cdr3_aa: CASSPRLASSTDTQYF
cdr3_nt: TGTGCCAGCAGCCCGAGACTAGCCTCCAGCACAGATACGCAGTATTTT

j_call: TRBJ2-7
clone_size: -
cdr3_length: 14
v_call: TRBV21-1
d_call: -
cdr3_aa: CASNSGGASYEQYF
cdr3_nt: TGTGCCAGCAATAGCGGGGGGGCCTCCTACGAGCAGTACTTC

j_call: TRBJ2-7
clone_size: -
cdr3_length: 15
v_call: TRBV18
d_call: TRBD2
cdr3_aa: CASSPPGLAEYEQYF
cdr3_nt: TGTGCCAGCTCACCACCGGGACTAGCGGAGTACGAGCAGTACTTC

j_call: TRBJ1-5
clone_size: -
cdr3_length: 14
v_call: TRBV27
d_call: TRBD1
cdr3_aa: CASSSGQGNQPQHF
cdr3_nt: TGTGCCAGCAGTTCGGGACAGGGGAATCAGCCCCAGCATTTT

j_call: TRBJ1-5
clone_size: -
cdr3_length: 15
v_call: TRBV7-6
d_call: -
cdr3_aa: CASSLAPGEDQPQHF
cdr3_nt: TGTGCCAGCAGCTTAGCGCCGGGGGAGGATCAGCCCCAGCATTTT

j_call: TRBJ2-3
clone_size: -
cdr3_length: 15
v_call: TRBV6-6
d_call: TRBD2
cdr3_aa: CASSAGLAGTDTQYF
cdr3_nt: TGTGCCAGCAGTGCCGGACTAGCGGGCACAGATACGCAGTATTTT

j_call: TRBJ2-7
clone_size: once
cdr3_length: 14
v_call: TRBV7-9
d_call: TRBD1
cdr3_aa: CASSWESRGHEQYF
cdr3_nt: TGTGCCAGCAGCTGGGAGAGCAGGGGGCACGAGCAGTACTTC

j_call: TRBJ1-4
clone_size: -
cdr3_length: 14
v_call: TRBV7-2
d_call: -
cdr3_aa: CASSLRSGDEKLFF
cdr3_nt: TGTGCCAGCAGCTTACGGTCAGGGGATGAAAAACTGTTTTTT

j_call: TRBJ1-5
clone_size: -
cdr3_length: 14
v_call: TRBV18
d_call: -
cdr3_aa: CASSDQGFGQPQHF
cdr3_nt: TGTGCCAGCTCCGACCAGGGGTTTGGTCAGCCCCAGCATTTT

j_call: TRBJ2-4
clone_size: -
cdr3_length: 10
v_call: TRBV6-1
d_call: -
cdr3_aa: CASSEESQYF
cdr3_nt: TGTGCCAGCAGTGAAGAATCACAGTACTTC

j_call: TRBJ2-5
clone_size: -
cdr3_length: 17
v_call: TRBV7-9
d_call: -
cdr3_aa: CSSSLPFRDRGGETQYF
cdr3_nt: TGTTCCAGCAGCTTACCCTTCCGAGACAGGGGAGGGGAGACCCAGTACTTC

j_call: TRBJ2-1
clone_size: -
cdr3_length: 13
v_call: TRBV27
d_call: -
cdr3_aa: CASSLGEKGEQFF
cdr3_nt: TGTGCCAGCAGTTTAGGGGAGAAGGGTGAGCAGTTCTTC

j_call: TRBJ2-3
clone_size: -
cdr3_length: 16
v_call: TRBV30
d_call: TRBD1
cdr3_aa: CAWSSGQAGSTDTQYF
cdr3_nt: TGTGCCTGGAGCTCCGGACAGGCGGGTAGCACAGATACGCAGTATTTT

j_call: TRBJ2-2
clone_size: once
cdr3_length: 17
v_call: TRBV4-1
d_call: -
cdr3_aa: CASSLYAASLNTGELFF
cdr3_nt: TGCGCCAGCAGCCTATACGCCGCTAGCTTGAACACCGGGGAGCTGTTTTTT

j_call: TRBJ2-7
clone_size: -
cdr3_length: 15
v_call: TRBV29-1
d_call: TRBD1
cdr3_aa: CSVEGRGQGIYEQYF
cdr3_nt: TGCAGCGTTGAAGGGAGGGGACAGGGGATATACGAGCAGTACTTC